The TCR beta chain described here comes from a study of blood T cell repertoires in COVID-19. Study in general: The United States, Italy and Spain were the sources of the acute and convalescent COVID-19 samples. PBMCs, B-cell-depleted T cells, or T cells were the source of the cDNA or gDNA that made up the material.

Authors' processing steps: Using reference gene primer amplification, nucleated cell counts were estimated. Repertoires were generated with immunoSEQ multiplex PCR, while TCRdb's copy carries only in-frame clones and drops some. D and trimming come from the DNA, and the V and J calls and clone size come from that table. The sample shows about 60,000 clones, roughly four fifths of them seen only once. J gave up 3 bases and V 7 bases, and 6 bases lay outside the gene matches. Germline assignment: CDR1 SGHVS and CDR2 FQNEAQ. This CDR3 has 14 residues. The chain uses TRBV7-8 and TRBJ2-1, with TRBD1 matching 7 bases. The specimen was peripheral blood. This clonotype was sampled from a human donor in a cohort sampled during active COVID-19. The CDR3 protein is CASTVPGGYNEQFF. The DNA for the CDR3 is TGTGCCAGCACCGTACCAGGGGGCTACAATGAGCAGTTCTTC.